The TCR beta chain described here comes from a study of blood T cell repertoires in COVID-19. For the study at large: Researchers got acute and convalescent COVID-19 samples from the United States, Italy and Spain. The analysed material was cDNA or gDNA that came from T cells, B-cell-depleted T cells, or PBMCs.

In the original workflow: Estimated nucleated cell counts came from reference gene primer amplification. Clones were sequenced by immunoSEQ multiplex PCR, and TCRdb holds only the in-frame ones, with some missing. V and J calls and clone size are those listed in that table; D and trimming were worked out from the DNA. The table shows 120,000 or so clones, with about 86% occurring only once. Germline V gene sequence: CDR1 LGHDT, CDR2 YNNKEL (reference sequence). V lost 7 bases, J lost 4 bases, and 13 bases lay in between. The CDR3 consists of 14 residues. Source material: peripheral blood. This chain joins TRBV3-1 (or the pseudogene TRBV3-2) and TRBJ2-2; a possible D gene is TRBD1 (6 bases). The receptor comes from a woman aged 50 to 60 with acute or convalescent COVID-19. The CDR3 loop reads CASNPQGATGELFF. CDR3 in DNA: TGTGCCAGCAACCCACAGGGCGCCACCGGGGAGCTGTTTTTT.